Here is one T cell receptor (beta chain) with its context. At one of its ends the junction is not consistent with the germline gene, which may arise from a read error. Three rounds of nested PCR, following a modified ARM-PCR protocol, produced the TCRbeta library. TCRdb recomputed calls from the multiplex PCR reads with MiXCR, one row per CDR3 protein. The table has tens of thousands of distinct CDR3 sequences, around 73% seen once. Germline lookup yields CDR1 MNHEY and CDR2 SVGAGI. The CDR3 contains 14 residues. The data originate from a study of tumor and adjacent non-tumor tissue in lung cancer. This sample's RNA came from whole unsorted tissue.

This chain uses TRBV6-5 with TRBJ2-6; possibly TRBD1 for D (5 bases). Sequenced input: lung tumor tissue. This TCR was recovered from a man aged 60 to 75 with non-small cell lung cancer. The CDR3 spells CASMSLSGANVLIF. CDR3 nucleotide sequence: TGTGCCAGCATGAGCCTCTCTGGGGCCAACGTACTGATTTTC.